The 22 T cell receptor beta chains presented below share a single source sample, sequenced in a study of cytomegalovirus exposure and HLA in healthy donors. PCR primers comprised 60 Vbeta and 13 Jbeta primers. Here immunoSEQ multiplex PCR was the method, and the copy in TCRdb shows in-frame clones only, minus some. The specimen's table records over 120,000 clones. Input material: PBMCs. The receptors stem from a male donor in good health and CMV-seronegative.

This sequence joins TRBV6-6 and TRBJ2-7; D is possibly TRBD2 (6 bases). Germline V gives CDR1 MNHNY, CDR2 SVGAGI (reference sequence). The CDR3 extends over 15 amino acids. Trimming took off 6 bases at V and 3 bases at J, with 18 bases between the two ends. Written as DNA, the CDR3 is TGTGCCAGCAGCACTGGGGGGTCCCCCAACTACGAGCAGTACTTC. Protein sequence: CASSTGGSPNYEQYF.

The chain joins TRBV5-1 to TRBJ2-5, with 7 bases lining up with TRBD2. J gave up 4 bases and V 0 bases, and 3 bases lay outside the gene matches. Germline V gene sequence: CDR1 SGHRS, CDR2 YFSETQ. The CDR3 covers 14 residues. The CDR3 DNA follows: TGCGCCAGCAGCTTGGGCGGGAGAAGAGAGACCCAGTACTTC. This sequence encodes CASSLGGRRETQYF.

The V and J genes are TRBV19 and TRBJ2-5; D is ambiguous. This CDR3 region has 12 residues. CDR1 is LNHDA, CDR2 SQIVND, per germline (reference sequence). Trimming pared 3 bases from V and 4 bases from J, leaving 6 bases between. CDR3 amino acids: CASSMSPETQYF. In DNA form, the CDR3 reads TGTGCCAGTAGTATGTCTCCAGAGACCCAGTACTTC.

As DNA, the CDR3 is TGTGCCAGCAGCTTACCCATAGGACAGGGGGCAAAGCGGGGTCAGCCCCAGCATTTT. It yields the protein CASSLPIGQGAKRGQPQHF. The chain uses TRBV7-2 and TRBJ1-5; 11 bases line up with TRBD1. The CDR3 runs to 19 residues. Germline V gene lookup returns CDR1 SGHTA and CDR2 FQGNSA. The junction had 15 bases not matched to a gene; V was cut back by 2 bases and J by 6 bases.

The chain has TRBV6-5 and TRBJ2-5, with TRBD2 matching over 13 bases. CDR1 is MNHEY and CDR2 is SVGAGI in the germline V gene. J gave up 5 bases and V 6 bases, and 3 bases lay outside the gene matches. This CDR3 contains 14 residues. Here the CDR3 reads CASSQLAGGETQYF. The CDR3 region has the DNA TGTGCCAGCAGCCAACTAGCGGGGGGGGAGACCCAGTACTTC.

This chain joins TRBV18 and TRBJ1-1; D is unclear. From germline, CDR1 is KGHSH and CDR2 LQKENI. V dropped 3 bases and J dropped 9 bases, with 8 bases sitting between them. The CDR3 is 11 amino acids. The CDR3 DNA reads as TGTGCCAGCTCACCGGAGAACCAAGCTTTCTTT. Translated: CASSPENQAFF.

As to this clone: Germline and junction disagree at one end, which may indicate a read error. CDR3 nucleotide sequence: TGTGCCAGCAGCCAAGATCTTCAAACCGGGACAGGGGCTAAGTATGGCTACACCTTC. Its translation: CASSQDLQTGTGAKYGYTF. The chain couples TRBV4-2 to TRBJ1-2, with TRBD1 matching 10 bases. The CDR3 contains 19 residues. CDR1 LGHNA and CDR2 YNFKEQ come from the germline V gene.

The rearrangement uses TRBV19 and TRBJ2-1, with 9 bases fitting TRBD2. Germline trimming cut 6 bases from V and 3 bases from J; bases unmatched to any gene: 6. The CDR3 is made up of 15 amino acids. Per the germline V gene, CDR1 is LNHDA and CDR2 is SQIVND (reference sequence). The CDR3 nucleotides read TGTGCCAGTAGGAGCGGGAGGCAAAACTACAATGAGCAGTTCTTC. It codes for CASRSGRQNYNEQFF. The entire variable domain, with the rest obtained from reference TRBV19 and TRBJ2-1, is as follows: DGGITQSPKYLFRKEGQNVTLSCEQNLNHDAMYWYRQDPGQGLRLIYYSQIVNDFQKGDIAEGYSVSREKKESFPLTVTSAQKNPTAFYLCASRSGRQNYNEQFFGPGTRLTVL.

The rearrangement joins TRBV2 to TRBJ1-5; D ambiguous. The CDR3 extends over 17 amino acids. CDR1 is SNHLY and CDR2 is FYNNEI in the germline V gene. V gave up 4 bases and J gave up 8 bases, with 24 bases separating them. The CDR3 nucleotides read TGTGCCAGCAGTGGCCGAAGTCAGGTAGGGTGGAGGGAGCCCCAGCATTTT. Translating gives CASSGRSQVGWREPQHF.

The gene calls are TRBV5-1 and TRBJ1-1; 8 positions agree with TRBD1. This CDR3 comprises 13 residues. Looked up from germline, CDR1 is SGHRS and CDR2 is YFSETQ. V trimming: 0 bases; J trimming: 8 bases; junction bases outside the gene matches: 3. The CDR3 spells CASSLAWDREAFF. The CDR3 DNA follows: TGCGCCAGCAGCTTGGCCTGGGACAGGGAAGCTTTCTTT.

The chain uses TRBV7-9 and TRBJ2-2; no firm D call. CDR1 SEHNR and CDR2 FQNEAQ come from the germline V gene (reference sequence). This CDR3 is 14 amino acids long. Trimming stripped 5 bases from V and 5 bases from J, with 12 bases between. The CDR3 here is CASSPGSYTGELFF. In DNA, the CDR3 is TGTGCCAGCAGCCCCGGGTCTTATACCGGGGAGCTGTTTTTT.

The chain has TRBV19 and TRBJ1-3; 7 bases match TRBD1. CDR3 length: 15 amino acids. The germline V gene encodes CDR1 LNHDA and CDR2 SQIVND (reference sequence). J was trimmed by 2 bases and V by 6 bases; bases with no gene match: 7. The CDR3 region is CASRGGQNPGNTIYF. In nucleotides, the CDR3 is TGTGCCAGTAGAGGGGGACAGAATCCTGGAAACACCATATATTTT.

The chain employs TRBV5-1 and TRBJ2-7; D may be TRBD1 (6 bases). This CDR3 is 15 amino acids long. Germline lookup yields CDR1 SGHRS and CDR2 YFSETQ. The V end was cut by 6 bases, the J end by 2 bases, with 18 bases between. CDR3 region: CASTQGSGRTYEQYF. The CDR3 DNA sequence: TGCGCCAGCACACAGGGTAGTGGACGGACCTACGAGCAGTACTTC. The complete variable domain, with remaining parts taken from reference TRBV5-1 and TRBJ2-7, reads KAGVTQTPRYLIKTRGQQVTLSCSPISGHRSVSWYQQTPGQGLQFLFEYFSETQRNKGNFPGRFSGRQFSNSRSEMNVSTLELGDSALYLCASTQGSGRTYEQYFGPGTRLTVT.

To note about this clone: Other DNA sequences in the sample encode the same CDR3. The chain uses TRBV6-5 and TRBJ1-3; a possible D gene is TRBD1 (6 bases). This CDR3 contains 15 residues. Germline V lookup: CDR1 MNHEY, CDR2 SVGAGI. V was clipped by 8 bases and J by 0 bases, with 14 bases between them. The CDR3 coding sequence is TGTGCCAGCGGCGGACAGTCCAACTCTGGAAACACCATATATTTT. As protein: CASGGQSNSGNTIYF.

V gene TRBV29-1 combines with J gene TRBJ2-1; the match to TRBD1 covers 7 bases. Losses at the gene ends were 7 bases for V and 8 bases for J; bases not matched to a gene: 20. Germline assignment: CDR1 SQVTM and CDR2 ANQGSEA. The CDR3 covers 16 residues. In DNA form, the CDR3 reads TGCAGCGCCCACATGTTCGTGGCAGGGGGTAACTATGAGCAGTTCTTC. Encoded protein: CSAHMFVAGGNYEQFF.

The chain uses TRBV6-6 and TRBJ1-1; D is uncertain. The CDR3 has 15 residues. Germline CDR1 MNHNY, CDR2 SVGAGI (reference sequence). Trimming shortened V by 6 bases and J by 1 base, and 15 bases separated the two germline ends. CDR3 protein: CASSHGRAGNTEAFF. The CDR3 nucleotides read TGTGCCAGCAGCCATGGGAGGGCGGGGAACACTGAAGCTTTCTTT.

The chain combines TRBV6-1 with TRBJ1-5; weak D call: TRBD1 (6 bases). In germline, CDR1 is MNHNS, CDR2 SASEGT. The CDR3 totals 15 residues. V shed 8 bases and J shed 7 bases, with 21 bases lying between them. CDR3 loop: CASSHHSGQGQPQHF. The CDR3 region has the DNA TGTGCCAGCTCCCACCATTCGGGACAAGGGCAGCCCCAGCATTTT.

The CDR3 DNA follows: TGTGCCAGCAGTGCAACTAGCGGGGACTCCAATACGCAGTATTTT. This sequence encodes CASSATSGDSNTQYF. The chain joins TRBV2 to TRBJ2-3; 10 bases are a match to TRBD2. The CDR3 length is 15 residues. Germline CDR1 is SNHLY and CDR2 is FYNNEI. With V trimmed by 4 bases and J by 7 bases, 8 bases remained unmatched.

This chain connects TRBV9 to TRBJ2-3; 7 bases match TRBD2. Germline trimming cut 1 base from V and 6 bases from J; bases unmatched to any gene: 8. The CDR3 runs to 15 residues. Germline CDR1 reads SGDLS; CDR2 reads YYNGEE. CDR3 protein: CASSVTPAGLDTQYF. The CDR3 nucleotides are TGTGCCAGCAGCGTAACTCCAGCGGGGTTGGATACGCAGTATTTT.

The chain combines TRBV15 with TRBJ2-7; the D gene is possibly TRBD2 (5 bases). Germline CDR1 LNHNV, CDR2 YYDKDF (reference sequence). Trimming took off 2 bases at V and 0 bases at J, with 17 bases between the two ends. The CDR3 spans 17 residues. This CDR3 is CATSRPPVGLISYEQYF. For the CDR3, the DNA is TGTGCCACCAGCAGACCCCCTGTCGGACTGATCTCCTACGAGCAGTACTTC.

The V and J genes are TRBV18 and TRBJ2-2; tentatively, D is TRBD1 (6 bases). The CDR3 spans 14 residues. Germline CDR1 is KGHSH and CDR2 is LQKENI. V was cut by 4 bases and J by 5 bases, with 11 bases left in between. CDR3 residues: CASSRNRETGELFF. In DNA, the CDR3 is TGTGCCAGCTCACGCAACAGGGAAACCGGGGAGCTGTTTTTT.

The rearrangement uses TRBV4-2 and TRBJ2-2; 10 bases are a match to TRBD1. Germline loops: CDR1 LGHNA, CDR2 YNFKEQ. The CDR3 is 17 residues long. V lost 1 base to trimming and J lost 1 base; unmatched junction nucleotides: 3. The CDR3 spells CASSQVGQGGNTGELFF. The CDR3 region has the DNA TGTGCCAGCAGCCAAGTAGGACAGGGGGGGAACACCGGGGAGCTGTTTTTT.